These 25 T cell receptor beta chains originate from one sample sequenced in a study of T cells in Graves' hyperthyroidism and ophthalmopathy. Amplification of TCR beta CDR3 regions used RNA as the template. In the first-round RT-PCR of the TCR CDR3, the HTBI primer set was used. TCRdb used MiXCR to reprocess the multiplex PCR reads, holding one entry per CDR3 protein. Of about 290,000 distinct CDR3 sequences listed, roughly 13% are singletons. Sample: blood. The receptor source for this set is a woman aged 40 to 55 with Graves' hyperthyroidism.

This clonotype was detected ten times or more. The chain uses TRBV10-3 and TRBJ1-1; possible D gene TRBD1, 5 bases. Germline V CDR1 and CDR2: ENHRY, SYGVKD. The CDR3 consists of 15 residues. The V and J ends lost 3 bases and 7 bases respectively, with 18 bases between them. CDR3 DNA sequence: TGTGCCATCAGTGACCCCAATAAGGGGAGAGGTGAAGCTTTCTTT. It translates to CAISDPNKGRGEAFF.

This clonotype has only one observation. This chain connects TRBV7-3 to TRBJ2-3, with TRBD1 as a possible D gene (5 bases). The CDR3 loop spans 14 amino acids. Deletions cut 6 bases from V and 3 bases from J, with 13 bases between. Germline V CDR1 and CDR2: SGHTA, FQGTGA. The CDR3 region is CASSPDRQTDTQYF. For the CDR3, the DNA is TGTGCCAGCAGTCCTGACAGACAGACAGATACGCAGTATTTT.

This clonotype was recorded at least ten times. The V call is TRBV5-6, the J call TRBJ1-2; no clear D. CDR3 length: 14 residues. V was clipped by 4 bases and J by 0 bases, with 10 bases between them. Germline CDR1 reads SGHDT; CDR2 reads YYEEEE. The CDR3 sequence is CASSLGPANYGYTF. The CDR3 nucleotides are TGTGCCAGCAGCCTGGGCCCAGCTAACTATGGCTACACCTTC.

The J gene is TRBJ1-2, the V gene TRBV14; TRBD1 aligns across 10 bases. This CDR3 spans 16 amino acids. The V gene's germline CDR1 is SGHDN and CDR2 FVKESK. With 0 bases clipped from V and 2 bases from J, the junction kept 3 bases outside the gene matches. The CDR3 DNA sequence: TGTGCCAGCAGCCAAGATTGGGACAGGGGAAACTATGGCTACACCTTC. It specifies CASSQDWDRGNYGYTF.

This clonotype turned up a few times. V is TRBV7-2 and J is TRBJ2-1, with 8 bases identical to TRBD2. CDR1 is SGHTA, CDR2 FQGNSA, per germline. This CDR3 has 18 residues. The V segment lost 1 base and the J segment 3 bases; nucleotides outside the gene matches: 11. The CDR3 is CASSLELGLAGHYNEQFF. Here the CDR3 DNA reads TGTGCCAGCAGCTTAGAACTAGGGCTAGCGGGCCACTACAATGAGCAGTTCTTC.

This clonotype showed up just once. Being one base from a much bigger clone, this may be a read error. The J gene is TRBJ2-5, the V gene TRBV2; 7 bases map to TRBD2. The CDR3 covers 14 residues. Germline V gene data show CDR1 as SNHLY and CDR2 as FYNNEI. The CDR3 here is CANSEMTSQETRYF. The CDR3 DNA is TGTGCCAACAGTGAAATGACTAGCCAAGAGACCCGGTACTTC.

This clonotype was seen ten or more times. This rearrangement joins TRBV12-3 or TRBV12-4 to TRBJ1-5, with TRBD1 as a possible D gene (6 bases). Trimming stripped 8 bases from V and 0 bases from J, with 11 bases between. CDR3 length: 14 amino acids. The CDR3 reads CASRKDSSNQPQHF. For the CDR3, the DNA is TGTGCCAGCCGCAAGGACAGTAGCAATCAGCCCCAGCATTTT.

This clonotype was counted many times. This chain links TRBV10-3 with TRBJ1-4, with 10 nucleotides matching TRBD1. V lost 8 bases and J lost 7; bases outside the gene matches: 7. Germline values: CDR1 ENHRY, CDR2 SYGVKD. The length of the CDR3 is 14 residues. CDR3 in amino acids: CAIRSDRGSEKLFF. For the CDR3, the DNA is TGTGCCATCCGATCGGACAGGGGGAGTGAAAAACTGTTTTTT.

This clonotype was found many times. One end of the junction varies from germline; a read error may be responsible. The chain recombines TRBV7-9 with TRBJ2-1; TRBD2 matches at 11 bases. CDR1 and CDR2 (germline): SEHNR, FQNEAQ (reference sequence). There are 15 residues in the CDR3. The DNA of the CDR3 is TGTGCCAGCAGCTGGGGGACTAGCGGATCCAATGAGCAGCTCTTC. This sequence encodes CASSWGTSGSNEQLF.

Note on this clonotype: A much bigger clone sits one base away, suggesting this may be a read error. As DNA, the CDR3 is TGTGCCAGCAGTCTTAACTACAGGGGGGAGACCCCGTACTTC. This translates into CASSLNYRGETPYF. The rearrangement uses TRBV6-1 and TRBJ2-5; 8 bases are a match to TRBD1. Germline V gene lookup returns CDR1 MNHNS and CDR2 SASEGT. The CDR3 extends over 14 amino acids.

A few counts support this clonotype. The V gene is TRBV10-3, the J gene TRBJ2-1; 8 bases are a match to TRBD2. From germline, CDR1 is ENHRY and CDR2 SYGVKD. The CDR3 covers 18 residues. V shed 3 bases, J shed 0 bases, and the junction held 10 bases outside the gene matches. In DNA form, the CDR3 reads TGTGCCATCAGTGATGGGCTAGCGGGCCCCAGCTCCTACAATGAGCAGTTCTTC. Amino acids: CAISDGLAGPSSYNEQFF.

This clonotype appeared many times. As DNA, the CDR3 is TGTGCCAGCAGCTTAAGCCCCGGACTGAACACTGAAGCTTTCTTT. It is translated as CASSLSPGLNTEAFF. The rearrangement links TRBV13 to TRBJ1-1; D is ambiguous. The germline V and J ends were trimmed by 2 bases and 0 bases, with 10 bases remaining between them. Germline V gives CDR1 PRHDT, CDR2 FYEKMQ (reference sequence). The CDR3 covers 15 residues.

This clonotype appeared a few times. Since a much larger clone is just one base distant, this may be a read error. The CDR3 nucleotides are TGTGCCAGCAATGAAGCCCGTAGTAACTATGGCTACACCTTC. This translates into CASNEARSNYGYTF. The V and J genes are TRBV6-1 and TRBJ1-2; no definite D call. This CDR3 has 14 amino acids. Germline V gives CDR1 MNHNS, CDR2 SASEGT.

This clonotype has a count of ten or more. The chain joins TRBV29-1 to TRBJ1-1; D not certain. Germline V CDR1 and CDR2: SQVTM, ANQGSEA. The CDR3 is 11 residues long. Trimming took off 4 bases at V and 7 bases at J, with 10 bases between the two ends. CDR3: CSVGGSHEAFF. The CDR3, as DNA: TGCAGCGTTGGCGGGTCACATGAAGCTTTCTTT.

This clonotype was observed at least ten times. The chain links TRBV11-3 to TRBJ2-1; TRBD2 matches at 11 bases. J gave up 5 bases and V 6 bases, and 6 bases lay outside the gene matches. The germline gives CDR1 SGHNT, CDR2 YENEEA. The CDR3 totals 15 residues. CDR3 nucleotides: TGTGCCAGCAGAACGACTAGCGGGAATGACAATGAGCAGTTCTTC. It encodes CASRTTSGNDNEQFF.

The V call is TRBV7-6, the J call TRBJ1-2, with no clear D. Germline values: CDR1 SGHVS, CDR2 FNYEAQ. Trimming took off 4 bases at V and 8 bases at J, with 14 bases between the two ends. The CDR3 is 13 amino acids. The CDR3 sequence is CASSSDPGWGYTF. CDR3 coding DNA: TGTGCCAGCAGCTCGGACCCAGGCTGGGGCTACACCTTC.

The chain joins TRBV12-3 or TRBV12-4 to TRBJ2-7, with 7 bases lining up with TRBD2. With V trimmed by 3 bases and J by 9 bases, 8 bases remained unmatched. This CDR3 is built from 13 residues. CDR3 region: CASSFGEGRGQYF. DNA for the CDR3: TGTGCCAGCAGTTTCGGGGAGGGTAGGGGGCAGTACTTC.

This clonotype has a count of ten or more. V usage is TRBV2 and J usage is TRBJ2-5, with a possible D match to TRBD2 (5 bases). Per the germline V gene, CDR1 is SNHLY and CDR2 is FYNNEI. Trimming cost V 7 bases and J 2 bases, with 20 bases left between them. This CDR3 is built from 16 residues. CDR3 nucleotides: TGTGCCAGCACCCTGTCGGGGAGTGAACCTCAAGAGACCCAGTACTTC. It is translated as CASTLSGSEPQETQYF.

This clonotype was seen repeatedly, ten times or more. This chain connects TRBV6-1 to TRBJ2-1; no firm D call. Germline lookup yields CDR1 MNHNS and CDR2 SASEGT. Trimming stripped 0 bases from V and 3 bases from J, with 6 bases between. The CDR3 sequence is 14 residues long. CDR3 residues: CASSEAGFYNEQFF. In DNA form, the CDR3 reads TGTGCCAGCAGTGAAGCAGGGTTCTACAATGAGCAGTTCTTC.

The sample holds many counts of this clonotype. This chain uses TRBV7-9 with TRBJ1-2; D remains ambiguous. This CDR3 spans 12 amino acids. The germline CDR1 and CDR2 sequences are SEHNR and FQNEAQ (reference sequence). Trimming stripped 5 bases from V and 4 bases from J, with 8 bases between. As DNA, the CDR3 is TGTGCCAGCAGCGGGGTTGGCTATGGCTACACCTTC. Translation gives CASSGVGYGYTF.

There are many counts of this clonotype. The chain carries TRBV11-3 and TRBJ2-1; D is unclear. Germline V gives CDR1 SGHNT, CDR2 YENEEA. V gave up 0 bases and J gave up 0 bases, with 9 bases separating them. The CDR3 length is 16 residues. CDR3 residues: CASSLDPGVSYNEQFF. In DNA, the CDR3 is TGTGCCAGCAGCTTAGATCCAGGAGTCTCCTACAATGAGCAGTTCTTC.

This clonotype came up many times. The chain carries TRBV19 and TRBJ1-4; the match to TRBD1 covers 7 bases. The CDR3 is 15 amino acids. Trimming cost V 9 bases and J 5 bases; bases outside gene matches: 12. Germline-derived CDR1 and CDR2 are LNHDA and SQIVND (reference sequence). The CDR3 spells CASNEFGTENEKLFF. DNA for the CDR3: TGTGCCAGCAACGAATTTGGGACAGAAAATGAAAAACTGTTTTTT.

Many counts were recorded for this clonotype. The CDR3 reads CASSRQGANEKLFF. The CDR3 coding sequence is TGTGCCAGCAGTCGACAGGGGGCTAATGAAAAACTGTTTTTT. The V gene is TRBV12-3 or TRBV12-4, the J gene TRBJ1-4; 9 bases align to TRBD1. The CDR3 runs 14 residues. V shed 5 bases, J shed 3 bases, and the junction held 1 base outside the gene matches.

The rearrangement links TRBV4-2 to TRBJ2-1; 7 bases line up with TRBD2. V lost 0 bases and J lost 6; bases outside the gene matches: 14. This CDR3 is 18 amino acids long. Germline loops: CDR1 LGHNA, CDR2 YNFKEQ. CDR3 sequence: CASSQDSPQGGSGNEQFF. In nucleotides, the CDR3 is TGTGCCAGCAGCCAAGATTCCCCCCAAGGCGGGAGTGGCAATGAGCAGTTCTTC.

This clonotype was picked up many times. The V and J genes are TRBV9 and TRBJ1-1; D perhaps matches TRBD1 (5 bases). Germline-derived CDR1 and CDR2 are SGDLS and YYNGEE. V lost 2 bases and J 5 bases, leaving 22 bases between the germline ends. The CDR3 sequence is 17 residues long. CDR3 loop: CASSVTTFGGGRTEAFF. The CDR3 nucleotides are TGTGCCAGCAGCGTCACCACCTTCGGGGGAGGGCGGACTGAAGCTTTCTTT.